A single T cell receptor beta chain is shown here with its context. This clonotype was seen a handful of times. Its cognate antigen has yet to be identified. One junction end does not reproduce the germline sequence, and a read error may be involved. This entry comes from a study of tumor-infiltrating lymphocytes in primary liver carcinoma (dated by TCRdb to between 2016 and 2019). Study-level background: Between November 2015 and March 2016, a few patients in China with histopathologically diagnosed primary liver carcinoma had surgical resection. Of the five patients (three men and two women, aged 30 to 69 years), four had hepatocellular carcinoma and one had combined HCC and intrahepatic cholangiocarcinoma. Tumors of the five patients were stage T1-T3 N0M0 with maximum diameters of roughly 4 to 10 cm. Roughly 3.5 to 7.5 million productive TCRbeta reads were obtained per sample, and no significant difference in read depth was found between tissue types. For each liver tumor, the study sampled five regions along with adjacent normal tissue and blood, and applied TCRbeta repertoire sequencing, expression microarrays and whole-exome sequencing. A total of 35 or so specimens from 5 patients went through TCRbeta repertoire sequencing, namely 25 tumor regions, 5 adjacent noncancerous liver tissues and 5 peripheral blood samples. Technical replicate repertoires showed high reproducibility, with mean shared-clone rates roughly 0.87 and correlation coefficients above 0.95.

The paper's findings and limits, for the study overall: Consistent with antigen-driven expansion, pairs of tumor regions showed higher repertoire overlap (mean around 35%) than either tumor-adjacent pairs (around 17%) or tumor-blood pairs (approximately 15%). Bulk unsorted samples precluded comparing CD4+ and CD8+ T cell repertoires. Because only the TCR beta chain was sequenced and unpaired alpha chains were not captured, true repertoire diversity is likely underestimated. The top 250 clones accounted for a significantly greater share of the repertoire in tumors than in blood (p = 0.039). Only a few patients were included in the study, and the authors note that the findings should be validated in a larger study.

Blood RNA was extracted from unsorted whole blood using TRIzol reagent, and germline DNA was obtained with the DNeasy Blood & Tissue kit. Chronic HBV infection was present in the patients, and the patients were treatment-naive at sampling. About 3.6 milliliters of peripheral blood were collected into K2EDTA tubes before surgery. A constant-region primer and ProtoScript II reverse transcriptase were used to reverse-transcribe TCRbeta-specific cDNA from approximately 500 ng total RNA. Three nested multiplex PCR rounds, following a slightly modified ARM-PCR procedure, were used to build the TCRbeta libraries. Each of the first two PCR rounds ran for about 9 cycles and used multiplex TRBV1-TRBV30 forward primers together with a Cbeta reverse primer. Sample barcodes and Illumina adapters were added in a final 25-cycle PCR using Deep VentR polymerase. Amplicons of 200-500 bp were gel-purified with a QIAquick gel extraction kit before sequencing. The TCRbeta amplicons were sequenced with 250-bp paired-end reads on an Illumina HiSeq 2500. Under the source paper's analysis protocol: Reads were quality-trimmed with Trimmomatic v0.33, and paired reads were merged with FLASH v1.2.11 to recover full CDR3 sequences. V, D and J germline segments were assigned to the rearranged TCRbeta sequences using MiGEC v1.2.1b. VDJtools v1.0.0 computed clonotype statistics and Shannon-Wiener diversity indices. To reduce sampling bias, subsequent analyses other than the diversity analysis used only the 250 most abundant clonotypes in each sample. Through fastp at Q25 and MiXCR, TCRdb rebuilt clones from the public reads, retaining in-frame beta chains. Each CDR3 protein appears once, grouped with its most common genes and DNA. None of the V and J calls come from the authors' own analysis; TCRdb made them. The sample table shows 180,000 or so distinct CDR3 sequences, and over 50% are seen once. The top ten hold 70% to 80% of the sample.

The CDR3 sequence holds 13 residues, the cysteine and phenylalanine included. Only the CDR3 portion is preserved as DNA: 39 bases, with reading frame beginning at the first base. Reading the germline V gene (reference sequence) gives CDR1 SGHKS and CDR2 YYEKEE. The V gene is TRBV5-5 and the J gene is TRBJ2-3; TRBD2 is a weak D gene call, 7 bases matching. The TCR sequence derives from a man aged 35 to 55 with primary liver carcinoma and hepatitis B virus infection. The sample was peripheral blood. For the CDR3, the sequence is CASSLQGGDTQYF. The DNA is as follows: TGTGCCAGTAGCTTACAGGGAGGGGATACGCAGTATTTT.